Following are 27 T cell receptor beta chains from one sample sequenced in a study of OX40 agonist ivuxolimab in advanced cancers. Method: immunoSEQ multiplex PCR; TCRdb's copy keeps in-frame clones and lacks some. The table includes tens of thousands of clones, 90% to 95% detected once. The source was CD4+ or CD8+ T cells sorted from blood, collected in a trial of the OX40 agonist ivuxolimab. The receptors originated from an adult with an advanced solid tumor such as melanoma, head and neck, liver or kidney cancer.

The chain combines TRBV4-1 with TRBJ2-1, with TRBD2 matching 8 bases. Trimming took 2 bases from V and 4 from J; bases not matched to a gene: 4. CDR1 is MGHRA and CDR2 is YSYEKL in the germline V gene. The CDR3 sequence is 15 residues long. Written as DNA, the CDR3 is TGCGCCAGCAGCCAATTAACTAGCGGATACAATGAGCAGTTCTTC. Residues: CASSQLTSGYNEQFF.

The chain links TRBV27 to TRBJ2-7; no definite D call. V was clipped by 5 bases and J by 4 bases, with 18 bases between them. CDR3 length equals 15 residues. Germline V gene lookup returns CDR1 MNHEY and CDR2 SMNVEV (reference sequence). The CDR3 DNA is TGTGCCAGCAGTCCGCCCCCCTCGCTGGGGTACGAGCAGTACTTC. Encoded protein: CASSPPPSLGYEQYF.

The table lists this clone with a count of one. The CDR3 sequence is CASSSTVDRAYNEQFF. CDR3 bases: TGTGCCAGCAGCTCGACTGTTGACAGGGCCTACAATGAGCAGTTCTTC. The chain is built from TRBV7-9 and TRBJ2-1; 7 bases are a match to TRBD1. The CDR3 runs to 16 residues. The V gene end was trimmed by 4 bases and the J gene end by 2 bases; junction bases not matched to a gene: 8. The V gene's germline CDR1 is SEHNR and CDR2 FQNEAQ (reference sequence).

The J gene is TRBJ2-5, the V gene TRBV28; 9 bases fit TRBD1. The V segment lost 5 bases and the J segment 2 bases; nucleotides outside the gene matches: 9. The germline V gene has CDR1 MDHEN and CDR2 SYDVKM. CDR3 size: 16 residues. In nucleotides, the CDR3 is TGTGCCAGCAGTCCATGGACAGGGGCCATACAAGAGACCCAGTACTTC. Encoded protein: CASSPWTGAIQETQYF.

The V and J genes are TRBV14 and TRBJ2-7; possible D gene TRBD2, 6 bases. CDR1 SGHDN and CDR2 FVKESK come from the germline V gene. Trimming removed 4 bases from V and 8 bases from J, with 24 bases in between. This CDR3 has 16 amino acids. The DNA of the CDR3 is TGTGCCAGCAGCCCCCGGGGCGGGACGGGACCCCTCCAGCAGTACTTC. Its translation is CASSPRGGTGPLQQYF.

This chain connects TRBV19 to TRBJ2-5; 8 bases line up with TRBD2. The germline V gene encodes CDR1 LNHDA and CDR2 SQIVND (reference sequence). The CDR3 extends over 15 amino acids. V dropped 5 bases and J dropped 4; count of bases not matched to a gene: 9. CDR3 in amino acids: CASSPWGSGVETQYF. CDR3 sequence (DNA): TGTGCCAGTAGTCCTTGGGGTAGCGGGGTAGAGACCCAGTACTTC.

The chain has TRBV2 and TRBJ2-6, with TRBD1 matching over 7 bases. Germline CDR1 is SNHLY and CDR2 is FYNNEI. V gave up 9 bases and J gave up 3 bases; unmatched junction bases: 11. This CDR3 contains 16 residues. CDR3 coding DNA: TGTGCCAGAGGGGACAGAGGGAGCTTTGGGGCCAACGTCCTGACTTTC. It encodes CARGDRGSFGANVLTF. The variable domain in full, completed from reference TRBV2 and TRBJ2-6, reads EPEVTQTPSHQVTQMGQEVILRCVPISNHLYFYWYRQILGQKVEFLVSFYNNEISEKSEIFDDQFSVERPDGSNFTLKIRSTKLEDSAMYFCARGDRGSFGANVLTFGAGSRLTVL.

CDR3 DNA sequence: TGTGCCAGCACCCCCGGCGGGAATAGATACGAGCAGTACTTC. The encoded protein is CASTPGGNRYEQYF. The V call is TRBV13, the J call TRBJ2-7, with D possibly being TRBD2 (6 bases). Trimming shortened V by 7 bases and J by 4 bases, and 17 bases separated the two germline ends. This CDR3 is built from 14 residues. Germline values: CDR1 PRHDT, CDR2 FYEKMQ (reference sequence).

This clone was found once. The chain employs TRBV4-1 and TRBJ2-7; D might be TRBD2 (5 bases). The CDR3 totals 14 residues. V was pared by 0 bases and J by 5 bases, with 11 bases between. Germline V CDR1 and CDR2: MGHRA, YSYEKL. DNA of the CDR3: TGCGCCAGCAGCCAAGAGTTCCTAGCTGACGAGCAGTACTTC. It yields the protein CASSQEFLADEQYF.

The chain is built from TRBV29-1 and TRBJ1-1; no firm D call. V lost 5 bases and J 0 bases, leaving 10 bases between the germline ends. Germline V lookup: CDR1 SQVTM, CDR2 ANQGSEA. This CDR3 is built from 13 residues. CDR3 DNA sequence: TGCAGCGTTACGGGCACCGTGAACACTGAAGCTTTCTTT. Its protein product is CSVTGTVNTEAFF.

The V gene is TRBV7-9, the J gene TRBJ2-7; perhaps D is TRBD1 or TRBD2 (5 bases each). The germline gives CDR1 SEHNR, CDR2 FQNEAQ (reference sequence). This CDR3 is built from 15 residues. Trimming removed 3 bases from V and 5 bases from J, with 17 bases in between. CDR3: CASSFPLGVDNEQYF. The CDR3 DNA follows: TGTGCCAGCAGCTTCCCCCTGGGGGTCGACAACGAGCAGTACTTC.

The genes are TRBV27 and TRBJ2-2; TRBD1 aligns across 7 bases. Germline loops: CDR1 MNHEY, CDR2 SMNVEV (reference sequence). The CDR3 extends over 16 amino acids. The ends lost 2 bases at V and 6 bases at J; junction bases unmatched: 9. CDR3 sequence (DNA): TGTGCCAGCAGTTTACCGACAGGGACGTCCCCCGGGGAGCTGTTTTTT. Translation: CASSLPTGTSPGELFF.

This clone appeared once. The genes are TRBV7-3 and TRBJ2-5; 8 nucleotides match TRBD2. The CDR3 is 14 amino acids. V shed 6 bases and J 2 bases; nucleotides not matched to a gene: 5. Germline V gives CDR1 SGHTA, CDR2 FQGTGA. The CDR3 DNA reads TGTGCCAGCAGTTTAGCGGGAACTCAAGAGACCCAGTACTTC. Amino acids: CASSLAGTQETQYF. The full variable domain, with the rest looked up from reference TRBV7-3 and TRBJ2-5, is GAGVSQTPSNKVTEKGKYVELRCDPISGHTALYWYRQSLGQGPEFLIYFQGTGAADDSGLPNDRFFAVRPEGSVSTLKIQRTERGDSAVYLCASSLAGTQETQYFGPGTRLLVL.

The chain carries TRBV28 and TRBJ1-5, with D possibly TRBD1 on 5 matching bases. Trimming removed 3 bases at V and 4 bases at J, with 7 bases between. The CDR3 contains 13 residues. Per germline, CDR1 MDHEN and CDR2 SYDVKM. This CDR3 reads CASSFGGNQPQHF. The CDR3 bases are TGTGCCAGCAGTTTTGGGGGTAATCAGCCCCAGCATTTT.

The rearrangement joins TRBV10-3 to TRBJ2-1; 8 bases line up with TRBD1. Per the germline V gene, CDR1 is ENHRY and CDR2 is SYGVKD. The CDR3 has 17 residues. The V segment lost 0 bases and the J segment 6 bases; nucleotides outside the gene matches: 10. CDR3 amino acids: CAISESRTGGEGNEQFF. CDR3 nucleotides: TGTGCCATCAGTGAGTCGAGAACAGGGGGAGAAGGCAATGAGCAGTTCTTC.

V is TRBV6-5 and J is TRBJ2-3; D gene ambiguous. CDR3 size: 16 residues. V was cut by 0 bases and J by 3 bases, with 13 bases left in between. Germline CDR1 reads MNHEY; CDR2 reads SVGAGI. The CDR3 loop reads CASSYSTFIKTDTQYF. CDR3 bases: TGTGCCAGCAGTTACTCGACCTTTATTAAGACAGATACGCAGTATTTT.

CDR3 nucleotides: TGTGCCAGCAGTCTGGGGGGCCGGGGCTACACCTTC. Its protein product is CASSLGGRGYTF. This sequence joins TRBV6-1 and TRBJ1-2; maybe TRBD1 (6 bases). Trimming stripped 5 bases from V and 8 bases from J, with 12 bases between. The germline CDR1 and CDR2 sequences are MNHNS and SASEGT. The CDR3 has 12 amino acids.

The chain recombines TRBV13 with TRBJ2-3; D not certain. Trimming took 3 bases from V and 2 from J, leaving 12 bases between them. Germline values: CDR1 PRHDT, CDR2 FYEKMQ (reference sequence). The CDR3 has 15 amino acids. The CDR3 spells CASSFPSADTDTQYF. The CDR3, as DNA: TGTGCCAGCAGCTTCCCCAGTGCCGACACAGATACGCAGTATTTT.

CDR3 DNA: TGCGCCAGCAGCCAATTGGGGGGGGACGAGCAGTACTTC. Translating gives CASSQLGGDEQYF. V is TRBV4-1 and J is TRBJ2-7; 7 nucleotides line up with TRBD2. Germline CDR1 and CDR2: MGHRA and YSYEKL. The CDR3 contains 13 residues. J was trimmed by 5 bases and V by 2 bases; bases with no gene match: 3.

The V call is TRBV19, the J call TRBJ2-7, with 9 bases aligning to TRBD2. This CDR3 comprises 15 residues. V shed 5 bases and J 2 bases; nucleotides not matched to a gene: 7. The germline V gene encodes CDR1 LNHDA and CDR2 SQIVND (reference sequence). CDR3 sequence (DNA): TGTGCCAGTAGTCCGACAGCGGGAGGCGCCTACGAGCAGTACTTC. This translates into CASSPTAGGAYEQYF.

This chain connects TRBV27 to TRBJ1-6, with D perhaps matching TRBD1 (5 bases). Germline-derived CDR1 and CDR2 are MNHEY and SMNVEV (reference sequence). The CDR3 is 14 amino acids. The ends were cut back, 3 bases at V and 7 bases at J, with 10 bases in the middle. The CDR3 reads CASSFGAGNSPLHF. Here the CDR3 DNA reads TGTGCCAGCAGTTTTGGCGCAGGGAATTCACCCCTCCACTTT.

The V call is TRBV28, the J call TRBJ1-5, with D perhaps TRBD1 (5 bases). V lost 6 bases, J lost 2 bases, and 14 bases lay in between. This CDR3 region has 15 residues. Germline V gives CDR1 MDHEN, CDR2 SYDVKM. The chain's CDR3 is CASSQGGLGNQPQHF. The CDR3 DNA sequence: TGTGCCAGCAGCCAGGGAGGGTTGGGCAATCAGCCCCAGCATTTT.

CDR3 residues: CASSRGAGGSETQYF. In DNA, the CDR3 is TGTGCCAGCAGCAGGGGGGCAGGGGGCAGTGAGACCCAGTACTTC. V is TRBV5-6 and J is TRBJ2-5; 8 bases are shared with TRBD1. Germline trimming cut 4 bases from V and 5 bases from J; bases unmatched to any gene: 10. The length of the CDR3 is 15 residues. Germline V gives CDR1 SGHDT, CDR2 YYEEEE. Full variable domain (outside the CDR3, taken from reference TRBV5-6 and TRBJ2-5): DAGVTQSPTHLIKTRGQQVTLRCSPKSGHDTVSWYQQALGQGPQFIFQYYEEEERQRGNFPDRFSGHQFPNYSSELNVNALLLGDSALYLCASSRGAGGSETQYFGPGTRLLVL.

The V and J genes are TRBV7-8 and TRBJ1-5; D uncertain. This CDR3 has 13 residues. Trimming stripped 1 base from V and 7 bases from J, with 8 bases between. Germline-derived CDR1 and CDR2 are SGHVS and FQNEAQ. The CDR3 is CASSLGVGQPQHF. The CDR3 DNA sequence: TGTGCCAGCAGCTTAGGAGTTGGACAGCCCCAGCATTTT.

The chain combines TRBV4-3 with TRBJ1-4, with D tentatively TRBD1 (5 bases). Trimming shortened V by 0 bases and J by 2 bases, and 16 bases separated the two germline ends. The germline gives CDR1 LGHNA, CDR2 YSLEER. The CDR3 is 18 amino acids. CDR3 bases: TGCGCCAGCAGCCAAGATCTGAGCAGGGTCAGTACTAATGAAAAACTGTTTTTT. This gives the protein CASSQDLSRVSTNEKLFF.

The chain couples TRBV4-1 to TRBJ2-1; no firm D call. The CDR3 covers 15 residues. CDR1 and CDR2 from the germline V gene are MGHRA and YSYEKL. Trimming left V 3 bases short and J 0 bases short, with 9 bases between. CDR3 sequence: CASSHRSSSYNEQFF. The DNA of the CDR3 is TGCGCCAGCAGCCACCGGTCGAGCTCCTACAATGAGCAGTTCTTC.

The chain joins TRBV14 to TRBJ2-7; TRBD2 matches at 8 bases. The CDR3 has 14 residues. The germline V gene encodes CDR1 SGHDN and CDR2 FVKESK. V was pared by 3 bases and J by 0 bases, with 1 base of the junction left unmatched. CDR3 amino acids: CASSHSGNSYEQYF. CDR3 nucleotide sequence: TGTGCCAGCAGCCATAGCGGGAACTCCTACGAGCAGTACTTC. The whole variable domain, remainder taken from reference TRBV14 and TRBJ2-7, is EAGVTQFPSHSVIEKGQTVTLRCDPISGHDNLYWYRRVMGKEIKFLLHFVKESKQDESGMPNNRFLAERTGGTYSTLKVQPAELEDSGVYFCASSHSGNSYEQYFGPGTRLTVT.